This T cell receptor (beta chain) was found in a study of siplizumab effects on memory and regulatory T cells. Study as a whole: Run as pairs, the mixed lymphocyte reactions received siplizumab at about 1 ug/mL or no drug. The study, taken as a whole, reports: Among alloreactive clones, only a minor fraction mapped to unstimulated subsets.

The CDR3 spans 16 residues. Trimming cost V 2 bases and J 3 bases; bases outside gene matches: 5. Germline CDR1 and CDR2: WNHNN and SYGVQD (reference sequence). In the mixed lymphocyte reaction, cells were cocultured for less than 7 days at 37°C. Turning to this clone: The antigen is not known.

The protocol was immunoSEQ multiplex PCR, while the TCRdb copy is restricted to in-frame clones and leaves out a portion. The data show 4,900 or so clones, about 50% seen once. The origin of this receptor is a human donor in good health; the cells came from an allogeneic mixed lymphocyte reaction. Some clones in this sample may be carry-over from other donors' samples. This rearrangement joins TRBV10-1 to TRBJ2-1, with TRBD2 matching 9 bases. The specimen sequenced was CFSE-low (dividing) CD8+ T cells sorted from an allogeneic mixed lymphocyte reaction. Here the CDR3 DNA reads TGCGCCAGCAGTGAGGTGGCTAGCGGGGACTACAATGAGCAGTTCTTC. Protein sequence: CASSEVASGDYNEQFF.